This T cell receptor (beta chain) was retrieved from a study of T-cell reconstitution after alpha-beta-depleted transplantation in children. Using unique molecular identifiers, the investigators prepared the TCRbeta library. TCRdb re-analysed the PCR reads in MiXCR, keeping a single row per CDR3 protein. The sample gives hundreds of thousands of distinct CDR3 sequences, about 10% of which show up once; roughly 4% is in the top ten. The sequencing here drew on PBMCs from the stem cell graft donor, taken from the stem cell graft. This TCR came from a human donor who donated a stem cell graft to a child with acute myeloid leukemia.

CDR3 sequence (DNA): TGCAGTGCTCGAATTGCAGGGACAGGGGTTAACGGTCAGCCCCAGCATTTT. It codes for CSARIAGTGVNGQPQHF. This chain uses TRBV20-1 with TRBJ1-5; 10 bases match TRBD1. Germline CDR1 reads DFQATT; CDR2 reads SNEGSKA (reference sequence). The CDR3 is made up of 17 amino acids. Trimming at V came to 5 bases and at J to 6 bases, leaving 16 bases not matched to a gene.